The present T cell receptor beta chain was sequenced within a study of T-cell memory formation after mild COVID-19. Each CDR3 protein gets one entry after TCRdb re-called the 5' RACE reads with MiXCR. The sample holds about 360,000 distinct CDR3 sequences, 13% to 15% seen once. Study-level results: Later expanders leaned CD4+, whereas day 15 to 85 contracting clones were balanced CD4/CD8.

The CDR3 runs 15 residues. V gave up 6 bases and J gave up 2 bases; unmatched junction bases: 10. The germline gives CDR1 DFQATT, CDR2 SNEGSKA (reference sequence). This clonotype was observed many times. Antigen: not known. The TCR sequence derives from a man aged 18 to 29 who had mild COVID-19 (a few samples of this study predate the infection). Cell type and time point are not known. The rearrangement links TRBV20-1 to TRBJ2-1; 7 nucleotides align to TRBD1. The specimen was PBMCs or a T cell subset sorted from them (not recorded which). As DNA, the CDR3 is TGCAGTGCCTCCGGACAGGTTATCCCCTACAATGAGCAGTTCTTC. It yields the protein CSASGQVIPYNEQFF.